This T cell receptor (beta chain) came from a study of PD-1 blockade in classical Hodgkin lymphoma. The overall study: Patients were treated with nivolumab at 3 mg/kg, and this was given intravenously every 2 weeks. Whole-study results and caveats: Before treatment, TCR diversity in newly diagnosed patients was reportedly lower than in healthy donors. Lower baseline TCR diversity marked trial partial responders and progressors. A significant rise in TCR diversity by C4D1 was seen for CD4+ but not CD8+ cells.

A remark on this clone: Its specificity is unknown.

Repertoires were generated with immunoSEQ multiplex PCR, while TCRdb's copy carries only in-frame clones and drops some. The data show about 41,000 clones, 76% seen once. Brentuximab vedotin exposure varied, and every patient relapsed after autologous stem cell transplantation. CDR3 length: 13 residues. Germline V gene data show CDR1 as MNHEY and CDR2 as SVGAGI. Trimming took 6 bases from V and 3 from J, leaving 9 bases between them. This clonotype was obtained from a human donor with classical Hodgkin lymphoma. This specimen consisted of peripheral blood mononuclear cells (PBMCs), obtained at baseline. The chain carries TRBV6-5 and TRBJ1-5; D remains ambiguous. CDR3 amino acids: CASSRTLNQPQHF. Written as DNA, the CDR3 is TGTGCCAGCAGCAGGACGCTCAATCAGCCCCAGCATTTT.